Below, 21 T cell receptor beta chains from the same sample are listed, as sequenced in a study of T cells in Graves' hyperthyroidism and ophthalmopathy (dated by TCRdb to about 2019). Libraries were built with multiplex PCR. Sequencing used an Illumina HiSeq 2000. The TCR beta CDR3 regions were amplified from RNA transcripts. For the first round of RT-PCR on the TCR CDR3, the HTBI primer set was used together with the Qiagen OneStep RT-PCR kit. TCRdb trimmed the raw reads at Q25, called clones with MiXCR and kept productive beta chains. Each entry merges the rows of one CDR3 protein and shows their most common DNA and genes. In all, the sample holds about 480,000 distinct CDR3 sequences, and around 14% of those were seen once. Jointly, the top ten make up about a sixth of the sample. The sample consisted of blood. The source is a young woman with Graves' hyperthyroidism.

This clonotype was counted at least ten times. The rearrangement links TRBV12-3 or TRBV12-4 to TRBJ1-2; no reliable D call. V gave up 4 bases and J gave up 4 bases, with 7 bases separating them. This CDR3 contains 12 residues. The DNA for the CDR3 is TGTGCCAGCAGTTGGAACCTCTATGGCTACACCTTC. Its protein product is CASSWNLYGYTF.

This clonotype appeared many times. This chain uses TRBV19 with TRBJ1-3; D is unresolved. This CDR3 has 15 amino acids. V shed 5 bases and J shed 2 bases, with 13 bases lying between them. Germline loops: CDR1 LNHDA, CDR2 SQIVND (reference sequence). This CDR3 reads CASSWASSAGNTIYF. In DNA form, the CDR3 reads TGTGCCAGTAGTTGGGCTTCCTCGGCTGGAAACACCATATATTTT.

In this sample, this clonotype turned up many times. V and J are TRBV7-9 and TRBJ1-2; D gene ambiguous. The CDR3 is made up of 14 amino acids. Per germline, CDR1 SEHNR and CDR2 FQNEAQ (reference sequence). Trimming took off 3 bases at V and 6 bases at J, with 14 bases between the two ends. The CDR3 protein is CASSFSTPSDGYTF. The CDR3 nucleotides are TGTGCCAGCAGCTTCAGCACCCCTAGCGATGGCTACACCTTC.

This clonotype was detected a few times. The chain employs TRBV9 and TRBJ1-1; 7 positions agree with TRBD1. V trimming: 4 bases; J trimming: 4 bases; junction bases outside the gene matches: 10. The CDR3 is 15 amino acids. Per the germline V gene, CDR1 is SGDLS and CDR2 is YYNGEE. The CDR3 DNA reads TGTGCCAGCAGCCCCTTTTTAAGGGGGCCCACTGAAGCTTTCTTT. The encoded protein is CASSPFLRGPTEAFF.

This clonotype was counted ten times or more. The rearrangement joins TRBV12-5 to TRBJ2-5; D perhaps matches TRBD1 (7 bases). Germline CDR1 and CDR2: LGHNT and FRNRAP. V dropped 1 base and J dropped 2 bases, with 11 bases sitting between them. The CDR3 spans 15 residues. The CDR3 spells CASGLGQGGQETQYF. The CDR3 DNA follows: TGTGCTAGTGGTTTGGGCCAGGGGGGACAAGAGACCCAGTACTTC.

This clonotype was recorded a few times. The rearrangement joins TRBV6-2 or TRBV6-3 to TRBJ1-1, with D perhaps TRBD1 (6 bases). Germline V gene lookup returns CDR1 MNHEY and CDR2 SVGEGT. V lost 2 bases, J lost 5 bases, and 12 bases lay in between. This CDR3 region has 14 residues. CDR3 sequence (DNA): TGTGCCAGCAGTTACGAAGGGGGTGATACTGAAGCTTTCTTT. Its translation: CASSYEGGDTEAFF.

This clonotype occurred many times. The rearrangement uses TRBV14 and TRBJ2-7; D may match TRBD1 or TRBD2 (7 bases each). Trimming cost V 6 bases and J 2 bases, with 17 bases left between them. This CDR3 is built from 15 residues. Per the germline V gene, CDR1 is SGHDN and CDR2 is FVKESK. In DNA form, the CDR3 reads TGTGCCAGCAGGCGACAGGGAGGGTCCCCCTACGAGCAGTACTTC. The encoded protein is CASRRQGGSPYEQYF.

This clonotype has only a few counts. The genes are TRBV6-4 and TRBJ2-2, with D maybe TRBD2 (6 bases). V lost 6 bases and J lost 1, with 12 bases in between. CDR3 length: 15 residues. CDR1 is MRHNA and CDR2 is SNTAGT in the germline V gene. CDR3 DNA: TGTGCCAGCAGCGAGATGCGGGGGAACACCGGGGAGCTGTTTTTT. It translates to CASSEMRGNTGELFF.

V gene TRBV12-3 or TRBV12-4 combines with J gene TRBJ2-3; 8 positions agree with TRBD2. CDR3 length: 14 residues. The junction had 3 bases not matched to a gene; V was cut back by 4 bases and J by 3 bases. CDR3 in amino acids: CASSSGGPTDTQYF. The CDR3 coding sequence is TGTGCCAGCAGTTCGGGAGGGCCAACAGATACGCAGTATTTT.

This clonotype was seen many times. The DNA for the CDR3 is TGTGCCAGCAAGACCCCGGGACTCACGACACCCCTCCACTTT. Translating gives CASKTPGLTTPLHF. V and J are TRBV19 and TRBJ1-6; TRBD1 might be the D (5 bases). The CDR3 covers 14 residues. Germline V gene lookup returns CDR1 LNHDA and CDR2 SQIVND (reference sequence). Trimming removed 9 bases from V and 11 bases from J, with 20 bases in between.

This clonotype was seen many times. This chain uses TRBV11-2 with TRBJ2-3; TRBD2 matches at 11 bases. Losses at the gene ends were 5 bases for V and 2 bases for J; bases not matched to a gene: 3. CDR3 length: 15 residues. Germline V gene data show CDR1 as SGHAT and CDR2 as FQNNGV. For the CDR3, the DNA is TGTGCCAGCAGCGTTAGCGGGAGGGTCACAGATACGCAGTATTTT. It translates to CASSVSGRVTDTQYF.

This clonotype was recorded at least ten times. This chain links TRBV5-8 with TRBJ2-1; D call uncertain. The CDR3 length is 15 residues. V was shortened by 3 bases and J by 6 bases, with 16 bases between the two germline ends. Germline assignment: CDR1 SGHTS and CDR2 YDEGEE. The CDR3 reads CASSSVLQGPNEQFF. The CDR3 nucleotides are TGTGCCAGCAGCTCGGTCCTTCAAGGGCCCAATGAGCAGTTCTTC. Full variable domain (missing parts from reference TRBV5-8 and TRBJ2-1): EAGVTQSPTHLIKTRGQQATLRCSPISGHTSVYWYQQALGLGLQFLLWYDEGEERNRGNFPPRFSGRQFPNYSSELNVNALELEDSALYLCASSSVLQGPNEQFFGPGTRLTVL.

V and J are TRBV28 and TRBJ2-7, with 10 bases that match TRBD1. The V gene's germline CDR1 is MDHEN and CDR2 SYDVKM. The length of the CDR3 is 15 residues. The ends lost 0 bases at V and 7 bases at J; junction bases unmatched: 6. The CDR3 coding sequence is TGTGCCAGCAGTTTATGGGAGACAGGGGGCCGGGAGCAGTACTTC. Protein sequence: CASSLWETGGREQYF.

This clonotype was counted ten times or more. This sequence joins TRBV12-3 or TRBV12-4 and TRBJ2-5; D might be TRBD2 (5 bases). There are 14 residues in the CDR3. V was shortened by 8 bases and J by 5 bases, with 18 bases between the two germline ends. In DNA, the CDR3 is TGTGCCAGCGGGCTAGCTGACTTCAGGGAGACCCAGTACTTC. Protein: CASGLADFRETQYF.

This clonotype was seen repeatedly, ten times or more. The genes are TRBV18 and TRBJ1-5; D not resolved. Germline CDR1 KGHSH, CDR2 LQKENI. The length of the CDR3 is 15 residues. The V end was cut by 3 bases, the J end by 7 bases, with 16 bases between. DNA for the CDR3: TGTGCCAGCTCACCCCGGACCGGCGCGGGCCAGCCCCAGCATTTT. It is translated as CASSPRTGAGQPQHF.

CDR3 loop: CASSQPGLAGISYEQYF. In DNA form, the CDR3 reads TGTGCCAGCAGCCAGCCGGGACTAGCGGGGATCTCCTACGAGCAGTACTTC. The chain has TRBV3-1 and TRBJ2-7; 13 nucleotides agree with TRBD2. This CDR3 has 17 amino acids. Germline V gene data show CDR1 as LGHDT and CDR2 as YNNKEL (reference sequence). V was clipped by 3 bases and J by 0 bases; unmatched bases: 5.

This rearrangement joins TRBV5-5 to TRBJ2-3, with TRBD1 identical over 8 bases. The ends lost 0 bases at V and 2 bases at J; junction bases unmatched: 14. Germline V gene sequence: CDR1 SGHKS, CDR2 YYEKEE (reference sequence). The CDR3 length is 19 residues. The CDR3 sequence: CASSLALRGTGPVTDTQYF. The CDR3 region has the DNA TGTGCCAGCAGCTTGGCCCTCCGCGGGACAGGACCCGTCACAGATACGCAGTATTTT.

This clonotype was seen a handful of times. CDR3 protein: CASSPGLAGANEQYF. CDR3 in DNA: TGTGCCAGCAGCCCGGGACTAGCGGGTGCCAACGAGCAGTACTTC. V and J are TRBV7-2 and TRBJ2-7; 12 positions agree with TRBD2. Trimming at V came to 5 bases and at J to 5 bases, leaving 7 bases not matched to a gene. Germline CDR1 is SGHTA and CDR2 is FQGNSA. There are 15 residues in the CDR3. Full variable domain (remainder filled in from reference TRBV7-2 and TRBJ2-7): GAGVSQSPSNKVTEKGKDVELRCDPISGHTALYWYRQSLGQGLEFLIYFQGNSAPDKSGLPSDRFSAERTGGSVSTLTIQRTQQEDSAVYLCASSPGLAGANEQYFGPGTRLTVT.

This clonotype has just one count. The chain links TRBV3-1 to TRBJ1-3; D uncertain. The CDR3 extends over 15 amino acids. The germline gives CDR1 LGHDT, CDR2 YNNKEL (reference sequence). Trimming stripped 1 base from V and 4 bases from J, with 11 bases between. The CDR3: CASSQGTNQGNTIYF. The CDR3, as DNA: TGTGCCAGCAGCCAAGGTACTAACCAGGGAAACACCATATATTTT.

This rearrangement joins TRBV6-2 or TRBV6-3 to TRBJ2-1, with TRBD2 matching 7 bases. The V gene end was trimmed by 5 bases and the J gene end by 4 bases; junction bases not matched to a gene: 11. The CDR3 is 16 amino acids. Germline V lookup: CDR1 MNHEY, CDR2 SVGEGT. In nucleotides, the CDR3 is TGTGCCAGCAGTCCCCAGGCTAACGGGAGGTACAATGAGCAGTTCTTC. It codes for CASSPQANGRYNEQFF.

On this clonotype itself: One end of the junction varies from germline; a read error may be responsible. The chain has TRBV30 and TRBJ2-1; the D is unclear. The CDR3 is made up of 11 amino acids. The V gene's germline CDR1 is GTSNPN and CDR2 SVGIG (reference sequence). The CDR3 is CGWGHYNEQFF. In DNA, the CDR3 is TGTGGCTGGGGTCACTACAATGAGCAGTTCTTC.